These 2 T cell receptor beta chains came from one sample sequenced in a study of shared clonotypes between healthy human individuals. Data came from immunoSEQ multiplex PCR; TCRdb stores just in-frame clones and leaves some out. The sample yields roughly 2 million clones, approximately 94% seen once. The source material was naive CD4+ T cells sorted from blood. Subset of the sample: CD45RA+ positively selected. These receptors were obtained from a man aged 18-30 years in good health.

The chain couples TRBV19 to TRBJ2-5; D possibly corresponds to TRBD1 (5 bases). Deletions cut 1 base from V and 1 base from J, with 13 bases between. The CDR3 runs to 16 residues. Germline values: CDR1 LNHDA, CDR2 SQIVND (reference sequence). As DNA, the CDR3 is TGTGCCAGTAGTATAGCTACTGGACACCTCCAAGAGACCCAGTACTTC. As protein: CASSIATGHLQETQYF.

The chain employs TRBV7-2 and TRBJ1-3; 12 bases align to TRBD1. With V trimmed by 4 bases and J by 4 bases, 5 bases remained unmatched. This CDR3 is 16 amino acids long. CDR1 SGHTA and CDR2 FQGNSA come from the germline V gene. The CDR3 nucleotides are TGTGCCAGCAGCTGGGGACAGGGGGCGCTGGGAAACACCATATATTTT. The encoded protein is CASSWGQGALGNTIYF.